The 14 T cell receptor beta chains below come from one sample, sequenced in a study of T cell responses to AZD1222 COVID-19 vaccine. Sequencing used immunoSEQ multiplex PCR; TCRdb keeps in-frame clones, though not all of them. The repertoire holds 100,000 to 120,000 clones, roughly 90% seen once, with about 1.6% in the top ten. The starting material was peripheral blood, obtained on day 0 of AZD1222 vaccination. These receptors originate from an adult in good health.

The chain has TRBV5-8 and TRBJ1-2; no definite D call. CDR1 and CDR2 (germline): SGHTS, YDEGEE. V gave up 4 bases and J gave up 2 bases, with 6 bases separating them. The CDR3 sequence is 12 residues long. In nucleotides, the CDR3 is TGTGCCAGCAGCGGGTTCAACTATGGCTACACCTTC. The encoded protein is CASSGFNYGYTF.

The rearrangement joins TRBV19 to TRBJ2-7; 10 bases are shared with TRBD2. J was trimmed by 3 bases and V by 3 bases; bases with no gene match: 8. CDR3 size: 16 residues. Germline CDR1 LNHDA, CDR2 SQIVND (reference sequence). CDR3 sequence reads: CASSITLAGAIYEQYF. DNA for the CDR3: TGTGCCAGTAGTATCACTCTAGCGGGGGCGATCTACGAGCAGTACTTC.

The chain is built from TRBV3-1 (or the pseudogene TRBV3-2) and TRBJ2-7; D remains unclear. V was pared by 3 bases and J by 1 base, with 13 bases between. The CDR3 loop spans 15 amino acids. Germline values: CDR1 LGHDT, CDR2 YNNKEL (reference sequence). This CDR3 reads CASSQAATPSYEQYF. The CDR3 DNA follows: TGTGCCAGCAGCCAGGCCGCAACACCTTCCTACGAGCAGTACTTC.

The chain links TRBV9 to TRBJ1-5; D not certain. Trimming removed 3 bases at V and 0 bases at J, with 16 bases between. CDR1 and CDR2 from the germline V gene are SGDLS and YYNGEE. The CDR3 runs to 17 residues. CDR3 bases: TGTGCCAGCAGCGCGGGTGACTACTGGTCTAGCAATCAGCCCCAGCATTTT. Translated: CASSAGDYWSSNQPQHF.

V is TRBV19 and J is TRBJ2-2, with a tentative D call TRBD1 (7 bases). The CDR3 spans 18 residues. The V and J ends lost 4 bases and 2 bases respectively, with 20 bases between them. CDR1 is LNHDA and CDR2 is SQIVND in the germline V gene (reference sequence). The chain's CDR3 is CASSSPQGGRGNTGELFF. Written as DNA, the CDR3 is TGTGCCAGTAGTAGCCCCCAGGGGGGACGGGGAAACACCGGGGAGCTGTTTTTT.

This rearrangement joins TRBV5-1 to TRBJ1-4; 9 nucleotides agree with TRBD1. The germline gives CDR1 SGHRS, CDR2 YFSETQ. Unmatched junction bases numbered 9, after V lost 3 bases and J lost 6 bases. The CDR3 spans 16 residues. The chain's CDR3 is CASSSSPGQGHEKLFF. DNA for the CDR3: TGCGCCAGCAGCTCCAGCCCGGGACAGGGACATGAAAAACTGTTTTTT.

This clone showed up just once. V gene TRBV19 combines with J gene TRBJ1-1; D is unresolved. From germline, CDR1 is LNHDA and CDR2 SQIVND (reference sequence). The CDR3 sequence is 13 residues long. V lost 5 bases, J lost 1 base, and 8 bases lay in between. The chain's CDR3 is CASSLLWNTEAFF. The CDR3 nucleotides are TGTGCCAGTAGTCTTCTATGGAACACTGAAGCTTTCTTT.

The chain uses TRBV4-1 and TRBJ1-4; no reliable D call. CDR1 is MGHRA and CDR2 is YSYEKL in the germline V gene. V gave up 3 bases and J gave up 4 bases, with 18 bases separating them. The CDR3 runs to 17 residues. CDR3 in amino acids: CASSHSTVTSYNEKLFF. CDR3 coding DNA: TGCGCCAGCAGCCACTCCACCGTAACGAGCTATAATGAAAAACTGTTTTTT.

This clone turned up a few times. This sequence joins TRBV6-5 and TRBJ1-2; 10 bases align to TRBD1. The ends lost 0 bases at V and 4 bases at J; junction bases unmatched: 5. Germline V gene lookup returns CDR1 MNHEY and CDR2 SVGAGI. The CDR3 spans 16 residues. The CDR3 DNA reads as TGTGCCAGCAGTTACTCCCGGACAGGGGGTTCCTATGGCTACACCTTC. Its protein product is CASSYSRTGGSYGYTF.

In its sample, this clone was seen a few times. The chain links TRBV6-5 to TRBJ1-2; D is perhaps TRBD1 (6 bases). Looked up from germline, CDR1 is MNHEY and CDR2 is SVGAGI. The CDR3 loop spans 12 amino acids. Trimming pared 6 bases from V and 3 bases from J, leaving 8 bases between. CDR3 sequence reads: CASRRTDYGYTF. Written as DNA, the CDR3 is TGTGCCAGCAGAAGGACAGACTATGGCTACACCTTC.

The chain recombines TRBV3-1 (or the pseudogene TRBV3-2) with TRBJ1-3, with a tentative D call TRBD1 (6 bases). Germline V gene sequence: CDR1 LGHDT, CDR2 YNNKEL (reference sequence). Trimming left V 0 bases short and J 1 base short, with 7 bases between. The CDR3 consists of 15 residues. CDR3: CASSQEGQSGNTIYF. CDR3 coding DNA: TGTGCCAGCAGCCAAGAAGGACAGTCTGGAAACACCATATATTTT.

This clone was recorded only once. The rearrangement joins TRBV6-5 to TRBJ1-3; D might be TRBD1 (5 bases). Germline assignment: CDR1 MNHEY and CDR2 SVGAGI. V lost 2 bases and J lost 8, with 19 bases in between. The CDR3 totals 16 residues. CDR3 in amino acids: CASSYRARGGTDTIYF. CDR3 nucleotides: TGTGCCAGCAGTTACCGTGCACGGGGGGGGACCGACACCATATATTTT.

The chain employs TRBV5-4 and TRBJ1-6; unclear D gene. CDR3 length: 14 amino acids. The germline V gene has CDR1 SGHNT and CDR2 YYREEE (reference sequence). The V gene lost 4 bases and the J gene lost 5 bases, with 10 bases spanning the gap. As DNA, the CDR3 is TGTGCCAGCAGCCAGCCTGGGAATAATTCACCCCTCCACTTT. The encoded protein is CASSQPGNNSPLHF.

On this clone itself: One end of the junction does not line up with germline, which may come from a read error. The J gene is TRBJ2-7, the V gene TRBV30; no reliable D call. Germline lookup yields CDR1 GTSNPN and CDR2 SVGIG (reference sequence). CDR3 length: 12 residues. The CDR3 region is CAWSVHKGIVWF. The CDR3 region has the DNA TGTGCCTGGAGTGTACATAAAGGGATTGTTTGGTTC. Together with reference TRBV30 and TRBJ2-7, the CDR3 gives the full variable domain: SQTIHQWPATLVQPVGSPLSLECTVEGTSNPNLYWYRQAAGRGLQLLFYSVGIGQISSEVPQNLSASRPQDRQFILSSKKLLLSDSGFYLCAWSVHKGIVWFGPGTRLTVT.